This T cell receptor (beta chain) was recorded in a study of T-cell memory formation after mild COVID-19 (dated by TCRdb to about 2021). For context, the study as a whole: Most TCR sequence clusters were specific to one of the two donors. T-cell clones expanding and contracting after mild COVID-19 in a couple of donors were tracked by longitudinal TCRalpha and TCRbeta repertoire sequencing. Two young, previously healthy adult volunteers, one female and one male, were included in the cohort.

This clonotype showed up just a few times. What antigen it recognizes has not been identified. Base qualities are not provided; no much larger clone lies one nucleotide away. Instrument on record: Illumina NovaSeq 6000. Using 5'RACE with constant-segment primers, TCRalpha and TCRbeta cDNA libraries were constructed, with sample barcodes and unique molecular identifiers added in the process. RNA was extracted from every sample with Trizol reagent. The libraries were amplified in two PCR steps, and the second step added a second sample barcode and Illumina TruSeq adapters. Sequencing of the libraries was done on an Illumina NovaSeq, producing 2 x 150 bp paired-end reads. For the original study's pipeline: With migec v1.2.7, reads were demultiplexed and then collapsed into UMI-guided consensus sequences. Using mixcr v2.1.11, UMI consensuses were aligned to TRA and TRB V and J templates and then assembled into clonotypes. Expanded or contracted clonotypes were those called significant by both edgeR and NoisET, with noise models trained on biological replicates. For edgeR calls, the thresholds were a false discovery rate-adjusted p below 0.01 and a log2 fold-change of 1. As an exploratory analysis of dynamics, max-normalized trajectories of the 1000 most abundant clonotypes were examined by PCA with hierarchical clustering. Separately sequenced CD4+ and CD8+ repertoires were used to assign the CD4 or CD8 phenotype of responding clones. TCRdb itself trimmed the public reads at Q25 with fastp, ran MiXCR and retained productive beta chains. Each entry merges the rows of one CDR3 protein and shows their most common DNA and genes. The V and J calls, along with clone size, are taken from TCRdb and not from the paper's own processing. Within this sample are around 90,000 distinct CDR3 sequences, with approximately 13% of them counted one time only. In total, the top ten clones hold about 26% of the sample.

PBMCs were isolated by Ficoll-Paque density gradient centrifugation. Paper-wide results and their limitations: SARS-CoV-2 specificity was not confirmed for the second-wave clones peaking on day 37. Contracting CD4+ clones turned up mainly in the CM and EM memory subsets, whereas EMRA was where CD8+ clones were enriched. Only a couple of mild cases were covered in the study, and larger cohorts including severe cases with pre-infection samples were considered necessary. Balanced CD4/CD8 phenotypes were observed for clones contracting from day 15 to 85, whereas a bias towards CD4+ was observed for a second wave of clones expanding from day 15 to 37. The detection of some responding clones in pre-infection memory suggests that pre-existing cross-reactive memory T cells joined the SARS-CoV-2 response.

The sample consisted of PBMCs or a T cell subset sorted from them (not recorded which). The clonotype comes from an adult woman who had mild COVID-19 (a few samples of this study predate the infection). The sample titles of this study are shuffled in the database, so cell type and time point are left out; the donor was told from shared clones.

The CDR3 protein is CASRPKGERTDTQYF. At the DNA level, the sequence is TGTGCCAGCAGACCTAAGGGGGAAAGAACAGATACGCAGTATTTT. The rearrangement joined TRBV7-9 to TRBJ2-3; perhaps TRBD1 is the D gene, with 6 bases matching. Deletion took 6 bases off V and 3 bases off J, with a span of 16 bases between the germline ends. Sequences SEHNR (CDR1) and FQNEAQ (CDR2) are obtained from the germline V gene (reference sequence). The CDR3 holds 15 amino acids from the cysteine to the phenylalanine. Only the CDR3 DNA is retained, 45 bases long and in frame from the first base.